A selection of T cell receptor beta chains follows, all from one sample in a study of T cells in localized non-small cell lung cancer. Profiling relied on immunoSEQ multiplex PCR, and the TCRdb table lists in-frame clones only, not all of them. The sample has approximately 47,000 clones; around 86% are singletons. Sample: PBMCs, taken before any cancer treatment. These receptors came from a man between 40 and 75 years old with stage II lung adenocarcinoma. CDR3s include the opening cysteine and the closing phenylalanine or tryptophan. A D gene is named only where the DNA matches it firmly. The size entry is marked missing in some rows and otherwise reads once, few, many or a size class.

TRBV7-3	TRBJ1-1	NA	NA	CASSMVRVGAFF	TGTGCCAGCAGCATGGTCAGGGTGGGAGCTTTCTTT
TRBV4-1	TRBJ1-1	TRBD1	NA	CASSQPGQGYMNTEAFF	TGCGCCAGCAGCCAACCGGGACAGGGGTACATGAACACTGAAGCTTTCTTT
TRBV4-1	TRBJ2-3	TRBD2	NA	CASSHPLAATSTDTQYF	TGCGCCAGCAGCCACCCACTAGCGGCGACTAGCACAGATACGCAGTATTTT
TRBV5-1	TRBJ2-3	NA	NA	CASSLGGDTQYF	TGCGCCAGCAGCCTAGGTGGAGATACGCAGTATTTT
TRBV19	TRBJ2-3	NA	NA	CASSILGQTQYF	TGTGCCAGTAGTATTTTGGGTCAGACGCAGTATTTT
TRBV30	TRBJ1-1	TRBD1	NA	CAWSVPPLGQEDTEAFF	TGTGCCTGGAGTGTACCTCCCCTCGGACAGGAAGACACTGAAGCTTTCTTT
TRBV7-6	TRBJ2-1	TRBD2	NA	CASSLRLANEQFF	TGTGCCAGCAGCCTCAGACTAGCGAATGAGCAGTTCTTC
TRBV5-8	TRBJ1-5	NA	NA	CASSLEPYQPQHF	TGTGCCAGCAGTTTGGAACCTTATCAGCCCCAGCATTTT
TRBV7-3	TRBJ1-6	TRBD1	NA	CASSPGTDNSPLHF	TGTGCCAGCAGCCCCGGGACAGATAATTCACCCCTCCACTTT
TRBV4-1	TRBJ1-6	NA	NA	CASSQGYYGEVNSPLHF	TGCGCCAGCAGCCAAGGATACTACGGGGAGGTTAATTCACCCCTCCACTTT
TRBV27	TRBJ1-1	NA	NA	CASSTLGRGNFGTEAFF	TGTGCCAGCAGCACTTTAGGCAGGGGAAATTTTGGCACTGAAGCTTTCTTT
TRBV5-4	TRBJ2-7	NA	NA	CASSAGPDGYEQYF	TGTGCCAGCAGCGCCGGACCGGACGGCTACGAGCAGTACTTC
TRBV6-6	TRBJ2-5	NA	NA	CASSQEGKTQYF	TGTGCCAGCAGTCAAGAGGGGAAGACCCAGTACTTC
TRBV7-2	TRBJ1-4	NA	NA	CASSLDRDNEKLFF	TGTGCCAGCAGCTTAGACAGGGATAATGAAAAACTGTTTTTT
TRBV4-2	TRBJ2-3	NA	once	CASSQAVGTNIRSTDTQYF	TGTGCCAGCAGCCAAGCGGTCGGGACAAATATTAGGAGCACAGATACGCAGTATTTT
TRBV4-1	TRBJ1-1	NA	NA	CASSQDMVLDGGFF	TGCGCCAGCAGCCAAGATATGGTGCTGGACGGGGGCTTCTTT
TRBV19	TRBJ1-5	NA	NA	CATTDRRGNQPQHF	TGTGCCACTACAGACCGACGGGGCAATCAGCCCCAGCATTTT
TRBV9	TRBJ1-2	NA	NA	CASSVGWGSTNYGYTF	TGTGCCAGCAGCGTAGGGTGGGGCAGCACTAACTATGGCTACACCTTC
TRBV19	TRBJ1-1	NA	NA	CASSIPDGFEAFF	TGTGCCAGTAGTATCCCGGACGGTTTTGAAGCTTTCTTT
TRBV4-2	TRBJ2-1	NA	NA	CASSLRGNEQFF	TGTGCCAGCAGCTTGAGGGGTAATGAGCAGTTCTTC
TRBV5-6	TRBJ2-1	NA	NA	CASSLPNQGREQFF	TGTGCCAGCAGCTTGCCCAACCAGGGGAGGGAGCAGTTCTTC
TRBV10-3	TRBJ2-2	TRBD1	NA	CAIRKGTGNTGELFF	TGTGCCATCAGGAAGGGGACAGGTAACACCGGGGAGCTGTTTTTT
TRBV5-8	TRBJ2-5	NA	NA	CASSWGTTRVETQYF	TGTGCCAGCAGCTGGGGGACCACCCGGGTGGAGACCCAGTACTTC
TRBV5-4	TRBJ1-2	NA	NA	CASSSVGLGSLGTYGYTF	TGTGCCAGCAGCTCGGTGGGGTTAGGTTCGTTGGGAACCTATGGCTACACCTTC
TRBV19	TRBJ1-5	TRBD1	NA	CASSTTGGLLNQPQHF	TGTGCCAGTAGTACGACAGGGGGGCTCTTGAATCAGCCCCAGCATTTT
TRBV5-1	TRBJ2-5	TRBD1	NA	CASSLAGTGGEETQYF	TGCGCCAGCAGCTTGGCGGGTACAGGGGGCGAGGAGACCCAGTACTTC
TRBV13	TRBJ2-3	NA	NA	CASSLWGSSTDTQYF	TGTGCCAGCAGCTTGTGGGGGTCAAGCACAGATACGCAGTATTTT
TRBV2	TRBJ2-3	TRBD1	NA	CARTGESRTDTQYF	TGTGCCAGAACAGGGGAGTCCCGCACAGATACGCAGTATTTT
TRBV5-1	TRBJ1-2	NA	NA	CASSLADGGGDYGYTF	TGCGCCAGCAGCTTGGCCGATGGGGGTGGTGACTATGGCTACACCTTC
TRBV13	TRBJ2-3	NA	NA	CASSLEEGFSADTQYF	TGTGCCAGCAGCTTAGAAGAAGGGTTTAGCGCAGATACGCAGTATTTT
TRBV9	TRBJ2-5	TRBD2	NA	CASSVLGGEETQYF	TGTGCCAGCAGCGTCCTGGGGGGGGAAGAGACCCAGTACTTC
TRBV2	TRBJ2-3	NA	NA	CALSRGLASLGTDTQYF	TGTGCCCTCTCAAGAGGGCTAGCGTCACTAGGCACAGATACGCAGTATTTT
TRBV6-1	TRBJ2-5	TRBD2	few	CASSERRGGQMEETQYF	TGTGCCAGCAGTGAACGGCGCGGGGGGCAGATGGAAGAGACCCAGTACTTC
TRBV11-1	TRBJ2-1	NA	NA	CASSLGSEDNEQFF	TGTGCCAGCAGCTTAGGGTCCGAGGACAATGAGCAGTTCTTC